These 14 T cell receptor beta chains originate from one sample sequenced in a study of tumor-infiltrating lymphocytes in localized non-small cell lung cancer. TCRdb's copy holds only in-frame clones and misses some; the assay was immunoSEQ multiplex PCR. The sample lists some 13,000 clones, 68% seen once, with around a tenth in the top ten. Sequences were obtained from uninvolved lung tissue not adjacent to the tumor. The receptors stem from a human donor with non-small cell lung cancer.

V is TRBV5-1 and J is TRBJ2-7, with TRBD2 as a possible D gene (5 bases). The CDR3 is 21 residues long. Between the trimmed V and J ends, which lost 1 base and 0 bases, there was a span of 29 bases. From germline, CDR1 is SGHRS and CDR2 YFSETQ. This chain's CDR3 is CASSLKPYSLREKPSSYEQYF. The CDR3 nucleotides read TGCGCCAGCAGCTTGAAACCTTACTCGTTGAGGGAGAAACCAAGCTCCTACGAGCAGTACTTC.

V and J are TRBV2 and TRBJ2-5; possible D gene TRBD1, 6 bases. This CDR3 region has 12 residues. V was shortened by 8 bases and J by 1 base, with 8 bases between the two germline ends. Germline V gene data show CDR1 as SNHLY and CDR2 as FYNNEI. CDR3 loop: CASSTGQETQYF. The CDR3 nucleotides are TGTGCCAGCTCGACAGGCCAAGAGACCCAGTACTTC.

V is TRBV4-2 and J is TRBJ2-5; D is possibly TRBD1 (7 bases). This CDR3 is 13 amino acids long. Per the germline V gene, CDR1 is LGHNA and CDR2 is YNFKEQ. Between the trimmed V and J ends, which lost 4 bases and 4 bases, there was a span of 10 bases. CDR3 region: CASSPRDRETQYF. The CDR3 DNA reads TGTGCCAGCAGCCCGCGGGACAGAGAGACCCAGTACTTC.

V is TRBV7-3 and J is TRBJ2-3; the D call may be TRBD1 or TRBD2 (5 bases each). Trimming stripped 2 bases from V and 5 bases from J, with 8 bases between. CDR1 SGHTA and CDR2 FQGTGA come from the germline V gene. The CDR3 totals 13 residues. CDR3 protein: CASSLLGGDTQYF. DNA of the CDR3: TGTGCCAGCAGCTTACTTGGGGGAGATACGCAGTATTTT.

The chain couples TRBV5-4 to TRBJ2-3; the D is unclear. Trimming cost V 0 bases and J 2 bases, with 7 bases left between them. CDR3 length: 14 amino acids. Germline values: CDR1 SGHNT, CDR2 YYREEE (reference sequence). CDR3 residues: CASSLEGITDTQYF. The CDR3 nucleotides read TGTGCCAGCAGCTTGGAAGGGATCACAGATACGCAGTATTTT.

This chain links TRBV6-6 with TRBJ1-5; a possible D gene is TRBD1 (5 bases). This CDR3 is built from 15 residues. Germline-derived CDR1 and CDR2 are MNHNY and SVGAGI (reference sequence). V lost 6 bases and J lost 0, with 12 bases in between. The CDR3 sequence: CASRPQGGSNQPQHF. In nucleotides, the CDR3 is TGTGCCAGCAGGCCTCAGGGAGGTAGCAATCAGCCCCAGCATTTT.

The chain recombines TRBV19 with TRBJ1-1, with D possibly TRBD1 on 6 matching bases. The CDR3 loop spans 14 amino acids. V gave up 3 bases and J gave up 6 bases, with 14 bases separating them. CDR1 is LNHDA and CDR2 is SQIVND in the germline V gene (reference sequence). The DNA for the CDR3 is TGTGCCAGTAGTATCGATGGGGGCCGGCCTGAAGCTTTCTTT. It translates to CASSIDGGRPEAFF.

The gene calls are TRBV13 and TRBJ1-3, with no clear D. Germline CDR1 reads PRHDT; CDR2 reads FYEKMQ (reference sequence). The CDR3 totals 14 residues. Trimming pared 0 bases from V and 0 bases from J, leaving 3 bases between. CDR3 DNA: TGTGCCAGCAGCTTAGGGAGCTCTGGAAACACCATATATTTT. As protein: CASSLGSSGNTIYF.

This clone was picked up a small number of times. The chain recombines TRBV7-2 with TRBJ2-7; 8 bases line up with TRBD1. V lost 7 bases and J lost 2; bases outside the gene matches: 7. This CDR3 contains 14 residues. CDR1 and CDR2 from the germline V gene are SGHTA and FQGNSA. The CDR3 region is CASTIQGGPYEQYF. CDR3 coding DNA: TGTGCCAGCACCATACAGGGGGGTCCCTACGAGCAGTACTTC.

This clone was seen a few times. CDR3 region: CASSPGQGNYGYTF. DNA of the CDR3: TGTGCCAGCAGCCCCGGACAGGGCAACTATGGCTACACCTTC. This chain joins TRBV11-1 and TRBJ1-2; 8 nucleotides align to TRBD1. Per the germline V gene, CDR1 is SGHAT and CDR2 is FQDESV (reference sequence). This CDR3 contains 14 residues. V trimming: 5 bases; J trimming: 2 bases; junction bases outside the gene matches: 4.

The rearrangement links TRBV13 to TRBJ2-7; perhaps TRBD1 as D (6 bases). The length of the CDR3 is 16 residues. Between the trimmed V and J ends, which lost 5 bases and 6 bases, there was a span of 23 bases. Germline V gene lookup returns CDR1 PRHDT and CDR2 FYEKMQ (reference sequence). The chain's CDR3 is CASSQRERLRQAEQYF. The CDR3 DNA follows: TGTGCCAGCAGCCAGAGGGAGCGACTCAGACAGGCCGAGCAGTACTTC.

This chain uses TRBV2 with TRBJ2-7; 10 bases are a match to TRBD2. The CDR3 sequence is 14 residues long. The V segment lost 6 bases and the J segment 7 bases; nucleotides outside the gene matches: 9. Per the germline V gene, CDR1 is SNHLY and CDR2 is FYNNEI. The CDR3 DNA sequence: TGTGCCAGCAGGGGGCTAGCGGGAGTAAGGGAGCAGTACTTC. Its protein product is CASRGLAGVREQYF.

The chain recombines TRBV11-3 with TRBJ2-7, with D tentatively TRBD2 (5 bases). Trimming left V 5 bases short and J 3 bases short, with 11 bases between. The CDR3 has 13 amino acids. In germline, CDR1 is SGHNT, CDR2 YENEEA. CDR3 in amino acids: CASSRREGYEQYF. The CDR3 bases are TGTGCCAGCAGCCGACGGGAAGGCTACGAGCAGTACTTC.

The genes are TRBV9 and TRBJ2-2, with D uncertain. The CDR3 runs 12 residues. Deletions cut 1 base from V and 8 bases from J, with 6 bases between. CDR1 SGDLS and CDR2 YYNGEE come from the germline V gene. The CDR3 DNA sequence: TGTGCCAGCAGCGTAATGATAGGGGAGCTGTTTTTT. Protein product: CASSVMIGELFF.